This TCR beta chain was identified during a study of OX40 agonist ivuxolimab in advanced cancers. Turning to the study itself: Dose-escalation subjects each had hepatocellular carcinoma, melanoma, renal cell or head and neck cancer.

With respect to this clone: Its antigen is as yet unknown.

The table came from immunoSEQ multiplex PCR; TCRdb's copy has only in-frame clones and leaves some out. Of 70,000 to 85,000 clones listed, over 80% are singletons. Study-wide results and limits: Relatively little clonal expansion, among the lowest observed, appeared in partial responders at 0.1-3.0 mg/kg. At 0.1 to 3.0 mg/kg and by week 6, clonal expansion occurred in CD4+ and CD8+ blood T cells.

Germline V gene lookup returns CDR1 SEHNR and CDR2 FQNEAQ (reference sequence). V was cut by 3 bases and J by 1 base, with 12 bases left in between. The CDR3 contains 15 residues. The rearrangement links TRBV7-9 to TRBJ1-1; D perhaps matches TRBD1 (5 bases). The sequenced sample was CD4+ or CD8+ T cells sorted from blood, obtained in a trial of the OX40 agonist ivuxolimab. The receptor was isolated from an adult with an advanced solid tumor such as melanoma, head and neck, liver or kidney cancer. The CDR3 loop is CASSLVGAGNTEAFF. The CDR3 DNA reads TGTGCCAGCAGCTTGGTCGGGGCCGGGAACACTGAAGCTTTCTTT. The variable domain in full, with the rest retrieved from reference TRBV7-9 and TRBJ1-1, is DTGVSQNPRHKITKRGQNVTFRCDPISEHNRLYWYRQTLGQGPEFLTYFQNEAQLEKSRLLSDRFSAERPKGSFSTLEIQRTEQGDSAMYLCASSLVGAGNTEAFFGQGTRLTVV.